The clone carrying this T cell receptor (beta chain) showed up just once. These data originate in a study of blood T cell repertoires in COVID-19. Study background: The United States, Italy and Spain provided the acute and convalescent COVID-19 samples.

Sequencing used immunoSEQ multiplex PCR; TCRdb keeps in-frame clones, though not all of them. This table has fewer than 250,000 clones, roughly 90% appearing once. J lost 6 bases, V lost 1 base, and 4 bases had no gene match. The CDR3 runs 15 residues. Per germline, CDR1 SGHVS and CDR2 FQNEAQ. The chain recombines TRBV7-8 with TRBJ1-5, with TRBD1 matching over 9 bases. This receptor was obtained from a woman in her 40s who had recovered from COVID-19. The sample was peripheral blood. CDR3 in amino acids: CASSLETGGGQPQHF. DNA of the CDR3: TGTGCCAGCAGCTTAGAGACAGGGGGTGGTCAGCCCCAGCATTTT.